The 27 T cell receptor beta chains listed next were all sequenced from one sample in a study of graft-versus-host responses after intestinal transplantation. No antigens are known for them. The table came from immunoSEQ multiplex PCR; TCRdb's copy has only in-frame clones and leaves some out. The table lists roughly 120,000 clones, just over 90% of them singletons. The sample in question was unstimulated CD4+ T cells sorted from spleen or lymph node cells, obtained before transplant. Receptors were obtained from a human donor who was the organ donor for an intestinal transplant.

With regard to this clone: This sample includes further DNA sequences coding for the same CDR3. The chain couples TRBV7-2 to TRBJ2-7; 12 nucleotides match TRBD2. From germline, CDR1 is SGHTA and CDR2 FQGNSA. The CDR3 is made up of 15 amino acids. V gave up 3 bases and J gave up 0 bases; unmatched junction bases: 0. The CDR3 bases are TGTGCCAGCAGCTTGACTAGCGGGAGCTCCTACGAGCAGTACTTC. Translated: CASSLTSGSSYEQYF.

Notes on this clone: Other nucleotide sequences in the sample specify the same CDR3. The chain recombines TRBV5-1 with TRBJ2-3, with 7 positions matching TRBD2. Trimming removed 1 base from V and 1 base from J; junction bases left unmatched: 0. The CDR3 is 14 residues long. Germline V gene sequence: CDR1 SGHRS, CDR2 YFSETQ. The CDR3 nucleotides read TGCGCCAGCAGCTTGACTAGCGGCACAGATACGCAGTATTTT. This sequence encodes CASSLTSGTDTQYF.

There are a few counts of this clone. CDR3 bases: TGTGCCAGCAGCTTAGGTCGACAGGGGGCCGGTAATGAAAAACTGTTTTTT. It is translated as CASSLGRQGAGNEKLFF. The chain combines TRBV7-6 with TRBJ1-4; 10 bases line up with TRBD1. Germline values: CDR1 SGHVS, CDR2 FNYEAQ. This CDR3 comprises 17 residues. Trimming at V came to 1 base and at J to 4 bases, leaving 6 bases not matched to a gene.

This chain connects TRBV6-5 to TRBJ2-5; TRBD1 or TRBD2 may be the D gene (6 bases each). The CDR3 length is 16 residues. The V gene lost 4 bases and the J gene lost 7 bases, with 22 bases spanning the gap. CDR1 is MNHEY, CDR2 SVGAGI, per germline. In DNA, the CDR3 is TGTGCCAGCAGTTCCCAGCGGGTCAGGGGCGGGTGGACCCAGTACTTC. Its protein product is CASSSQRVRGGWTQYF.

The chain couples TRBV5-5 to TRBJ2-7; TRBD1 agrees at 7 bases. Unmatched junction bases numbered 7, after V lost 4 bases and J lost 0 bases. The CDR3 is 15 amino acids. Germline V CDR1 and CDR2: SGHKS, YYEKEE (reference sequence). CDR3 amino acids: CASSPRQGSSYEQYF. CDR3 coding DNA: TGTGCCAGCAGCCCACGACAGGGAAGCTCCTACGAGCAGTACTTC.

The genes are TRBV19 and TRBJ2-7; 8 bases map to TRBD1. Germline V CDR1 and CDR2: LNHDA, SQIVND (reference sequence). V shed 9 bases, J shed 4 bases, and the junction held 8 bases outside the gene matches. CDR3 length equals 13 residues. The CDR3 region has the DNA TGTGCCAGAGGACAGGGCGGAGGTTACGAGCAGTACTTC. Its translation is CARGQGGGYEQYF.

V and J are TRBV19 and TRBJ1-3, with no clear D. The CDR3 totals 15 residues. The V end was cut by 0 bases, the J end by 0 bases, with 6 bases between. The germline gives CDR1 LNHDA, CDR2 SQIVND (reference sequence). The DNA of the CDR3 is TGTGCCAGTAGTATAGATAGCACCTCTGGAAACACCATATATTTT. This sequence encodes CASSIDSTSGNTIYF.

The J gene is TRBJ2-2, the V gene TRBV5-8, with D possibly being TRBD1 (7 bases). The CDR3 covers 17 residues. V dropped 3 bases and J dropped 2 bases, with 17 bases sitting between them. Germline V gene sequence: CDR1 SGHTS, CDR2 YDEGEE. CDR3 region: CASSWDWGQSNTGELFF. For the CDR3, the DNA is TGTGCCAGCAGCTGGGACTGGGGACAGTCAAACACCGGGGAGCTGTTTTTT.

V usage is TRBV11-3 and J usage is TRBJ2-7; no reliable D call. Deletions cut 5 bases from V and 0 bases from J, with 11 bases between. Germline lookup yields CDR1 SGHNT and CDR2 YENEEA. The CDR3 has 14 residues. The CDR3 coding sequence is TGTGCCAGCAGCGGATTTTATGACTCCTACGAGCAGTACTTC. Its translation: CASSGFYDSYEQYF.

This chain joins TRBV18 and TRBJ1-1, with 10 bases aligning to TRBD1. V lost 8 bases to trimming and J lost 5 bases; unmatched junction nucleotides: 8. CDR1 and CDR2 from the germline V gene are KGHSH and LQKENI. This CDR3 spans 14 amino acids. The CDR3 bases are TGTGCCAGCGACGGACAGGGGGGTTTTACTGAAGCTTTCTTT. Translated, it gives CASDGQGGFTEAFF. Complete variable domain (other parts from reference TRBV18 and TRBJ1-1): NAGVMQNPRHLVRRRGQEARLRCSPMKGHSHVYWYRQLPEEGLKFMVYLQKENIIDESGMPKERFSAEFPKEGPSILRIQQVVRGDSAAYFCASDGQGGFTEAFFGQGTRLTVV.

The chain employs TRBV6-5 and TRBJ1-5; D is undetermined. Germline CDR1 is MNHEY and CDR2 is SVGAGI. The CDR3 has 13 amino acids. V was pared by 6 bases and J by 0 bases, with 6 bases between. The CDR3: CASRAHSNQPQHF. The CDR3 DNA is TGTGCCAGCAGGGCTCATAGCAATCAGCCCCAGCATTTT.

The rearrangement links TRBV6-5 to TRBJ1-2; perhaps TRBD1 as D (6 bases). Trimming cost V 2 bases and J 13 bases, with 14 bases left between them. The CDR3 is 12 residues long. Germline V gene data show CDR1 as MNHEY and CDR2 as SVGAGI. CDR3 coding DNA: TGTGCCAGCAGTTACGGTCCTAGGGGGTTCACCTTC. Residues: CASSYGPRGFTF.

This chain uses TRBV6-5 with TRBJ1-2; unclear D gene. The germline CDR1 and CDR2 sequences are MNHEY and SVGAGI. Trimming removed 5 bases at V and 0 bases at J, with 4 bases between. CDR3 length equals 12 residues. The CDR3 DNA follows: TGTGCCAGCAGTGACACTAACTATGGCTACACCTTC. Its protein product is CASSDTNYGYTF.

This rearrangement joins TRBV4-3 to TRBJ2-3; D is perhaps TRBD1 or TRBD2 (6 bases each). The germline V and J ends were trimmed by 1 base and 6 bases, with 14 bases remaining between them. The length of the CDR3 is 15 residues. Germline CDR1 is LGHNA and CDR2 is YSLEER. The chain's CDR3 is CASSQAPGGRDTQYF. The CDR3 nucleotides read TGCGCCAGCAGCCAAGCCCCTGGGGGGCGGGATACGCAGTATTTT.

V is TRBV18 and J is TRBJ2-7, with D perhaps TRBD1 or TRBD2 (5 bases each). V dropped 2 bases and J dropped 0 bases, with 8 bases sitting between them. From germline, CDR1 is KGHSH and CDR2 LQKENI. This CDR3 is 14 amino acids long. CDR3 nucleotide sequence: TGTGCCAGCTCACCAGACGGGACCTCCTACGAGCAGTACTTC. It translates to CASSPDGTSYEQYF.

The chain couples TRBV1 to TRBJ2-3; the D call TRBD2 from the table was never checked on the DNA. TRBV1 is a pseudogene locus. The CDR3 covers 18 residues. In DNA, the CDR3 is TGCACCAGCAGCCAAGATACTAGCGGGACCCCCGTCACAGATACGCAGTATTTT. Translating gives CTSSQDTSGTPVTDTQYF.

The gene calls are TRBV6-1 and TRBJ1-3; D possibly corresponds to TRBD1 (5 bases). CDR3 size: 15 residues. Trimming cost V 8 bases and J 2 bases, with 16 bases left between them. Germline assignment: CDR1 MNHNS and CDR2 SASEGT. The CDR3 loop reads CASPKPGAPGNTIYF. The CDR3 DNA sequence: TGTGCCAGCCCCAAACCTGGGGCGCCTGGAAACACCATATATTTT.

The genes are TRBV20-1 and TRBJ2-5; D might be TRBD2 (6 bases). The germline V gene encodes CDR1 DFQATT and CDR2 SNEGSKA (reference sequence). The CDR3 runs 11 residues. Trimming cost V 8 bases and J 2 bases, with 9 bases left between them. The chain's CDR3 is CSKRVQETQYF. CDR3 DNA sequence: TGCAGTAAGCGGGTACAAGAGACCCAGTACTTC.

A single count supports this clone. The CDR3 DNA sequence: TGCGCCAGCAGCTTGGATAGCGGGAGCAATGAGCAGTTCTTC. Amino acid sequence: CASSLDSGSNEQFF. This sequence joins TRBV5-1 and TRBJ2-1, with 9 bases fitting TRBD2. Germline CDR1 reads SGHRS; CDR2 reads YFSETQ. Trimming took 0 bases from V and 6 from J; bases not matched to a gene: 1. The CDR3 is made up of 14 amino acids.

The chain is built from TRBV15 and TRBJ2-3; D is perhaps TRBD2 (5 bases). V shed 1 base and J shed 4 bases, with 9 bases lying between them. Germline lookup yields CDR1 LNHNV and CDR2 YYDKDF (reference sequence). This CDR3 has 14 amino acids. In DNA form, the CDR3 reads TGTGCCACCAGCAGAGGAGGGAATTCAGATACGCAGTATTTT. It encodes CATSRGGNSDTQYF. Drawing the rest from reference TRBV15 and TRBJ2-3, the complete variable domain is DAMVIQNPRYQVTQFGKPVTLSCSQTLNHNVMYWYQQKSSQAPKLLFHYYDKDFNNEADTPDNFQSRRPNTSFCFLDIRSPGLGDTAMYLCATSRGGNSDTQYFGPGTRLTVL.

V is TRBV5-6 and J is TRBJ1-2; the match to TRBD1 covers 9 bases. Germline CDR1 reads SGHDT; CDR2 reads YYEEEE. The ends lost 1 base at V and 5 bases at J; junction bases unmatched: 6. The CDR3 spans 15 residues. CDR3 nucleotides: TGTGCCAGCAGCTTGTTGACAGGGGGTCGGTATGGCTACACCTTC. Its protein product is CASSLLTGGRYGYTF.

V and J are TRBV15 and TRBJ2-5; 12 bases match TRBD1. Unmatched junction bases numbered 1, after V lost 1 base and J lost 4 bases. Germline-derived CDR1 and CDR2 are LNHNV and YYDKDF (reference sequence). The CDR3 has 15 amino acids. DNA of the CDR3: TGTGCCACCAGCAGAGGGGACAGGGGGCGAGAGACCCAGTACTTC. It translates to CATSRGDRGRETQYF.

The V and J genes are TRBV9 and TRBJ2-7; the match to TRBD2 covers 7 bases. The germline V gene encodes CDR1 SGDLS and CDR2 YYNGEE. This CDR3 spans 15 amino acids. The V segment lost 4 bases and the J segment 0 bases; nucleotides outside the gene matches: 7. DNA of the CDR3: TGTGCCAGCAGCTCGGGGGACTACCTCTCCTACGAGCAGTACTTC. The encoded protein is CASSSGDYLSYEQYF.

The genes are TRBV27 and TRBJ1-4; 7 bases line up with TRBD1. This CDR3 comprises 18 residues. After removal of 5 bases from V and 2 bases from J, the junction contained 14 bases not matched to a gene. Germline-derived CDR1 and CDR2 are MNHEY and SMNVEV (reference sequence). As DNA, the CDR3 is TGTGCCAGCAGTCCCATATCACTACAGGGGTTTACTAATGAAAAACTGTTTTTT. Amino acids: CASSPISLQGFTNEKLFF.

The CDR3 loop is CASSTGDTDTQYF. In DNA form, the CDR3 reads TGTGCCAGCAGTACAGGGGACACAGATACGCAGTATTTT. V is TRBV7-9 and J is TRBJ2-3; 7 bases are shared with TRBD1. This CDR3 spans 13 amino acids. The J segment lost 2 bases and the V segment lost 6 bases, leaving 2 bases of the junction unmatched. In germline, CDR1 is SEHNR, CDR2 FQNEAQ (reference sequence).

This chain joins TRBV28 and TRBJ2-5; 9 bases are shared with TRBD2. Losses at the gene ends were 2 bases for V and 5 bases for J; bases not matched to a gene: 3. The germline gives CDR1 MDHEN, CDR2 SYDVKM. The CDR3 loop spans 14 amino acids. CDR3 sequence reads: CASSLAGGPETQYF. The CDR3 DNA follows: TGTGCCAGCAGTTTAGCGGGAGGGCCTGAGACCCAGTACTTC.

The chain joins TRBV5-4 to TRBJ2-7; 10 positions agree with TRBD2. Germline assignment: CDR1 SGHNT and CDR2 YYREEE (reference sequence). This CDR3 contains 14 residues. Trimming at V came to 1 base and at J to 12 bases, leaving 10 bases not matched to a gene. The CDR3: CASSLMLAGVSTYF. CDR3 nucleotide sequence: TGTGCCAGCAGCTTGATGCTAGCGGGAGTGTCGACGTACTTC.